This entry lists 16 T cell receptor beta chains sequenced from one sample in a study of blood T cell repertoires in COVID-19. The data were produced by immunoSEQ multiplex PCR, yet TCRdb's version contains in-frame clones alone and is incomplete. The repertoire consists of 160,000 or so clones, with more than 75% occurring once and the leading ten covering approximately 2%. Sequencing was done on a sample of peripheral blood. These receptors were taken from a man aged 18 to 29 with acute or convalescent COVID-19.

J is TRBJ1-2 and V is TRBV7-9; D might be TRBD1 (6 bases). The germline V gene encodes CDR1 SEHNR and CDR2 FQNEAQ (reference sequence). The CDR3 totals 15 residues. Between the trimmed V and J ends, which lost 3 bases and 4 bases, there was a span of 15 bases. This chain's CDR3 is CASSLGQGKGYGYTF. The DNA of the CDR3 is TGTGCCAGCAGCTTGGGCCAGGGGAAAGGCTATGGCTACACCTTC.

V is TRBV29-1 and J is TRBJ1-1; TRBD1 matches at 11 bases. Germline V gene lookup returns CDR1 SQVTM and CDR2 ANQGSEA. The V segment lost 1 base and the J segment 5 bases; nucleotides outside the gene matches: 6. The CDR3 length is 15 residues. The chain's CDR3 is CSVEVSGTGGTEAFF. The CDR3, as DNA: TGCAGCGTTGAAGTTTCTGGGACAGGGGGGACTGAAGCTTTCTTT.

CDR3 residues: CASSIGAGNNYGYTF. CDR3 DNA: TGTGCCAGTAGTATAGGGGCAGGAAACAACTATGGCTACACCTTC. The J gene is TRBJ1-2, the V gene TRBV19; D remains ambiguous. Germline V CDR1 and CDR2: LNHDA, SQIVND (reference sequence). The V end lost 1 base, the J end lost 2 bases, and 11 bases lay between the germline ends. CDR3 length equals 15 residues.

The chain has TRBV27 and TRBJ2-3; 10 bases fit TRBD1. The trim removed 4 bases at V and 1 base at J, leaving 2 bases unmatched. Germline assignment: CDR1 MNHEY and CDR2 SMNVEV (reference sequence). The CDR3 runs to 15 residues. The CDR3 spells CASSSGTGGTDTQYF. The DNA of the CDR3 is TGTGCCAGCAGTTCCGGGACAGGGGGCACAGATACGCAGTATTTT.

This chain links TRBV5-4 with TRBJ2-6; 7 bases are shared with TRBD1. Germline V gene data show CDR1 as SGHNT and CDR2 as YYREEE (reference sequence). The length of the CDR3 is 16 residues. After removal of 4 bases from V and 4 bases from J, the junction contained 8 bases not matched to a gene. The CDR3 DNA sequence: TGTGCCAGCAGCCCCCCCAGGGGGAACGGGGCCAACGTCCTGACTTTC. Its translation is CASSPPRGNGANVLTF.

The V gene is TRBV27, the J gene TRBJ2-1; TRBD2 might be the D (5 bases). Trimming stripped 2 bases from V and 7 bases from J, with 12 bases between. The CDR3 contains 14 residues. The germline V gene encodes CDR1 MNHEY and CDR2 SMNVEV (reference sequence). DNA for the CDR3: TGTGCCAGCAGTTTAAGGCCCTCGGGGAATGAGCAGTTCTTC. Translating gives CASSLRPSGNEQFF.

This rearrangement joins TRBV5-4 to TRBJ1-5; 7 bases agree with TRBD1. The CDR3 has 13 residues. V dropped 0 bases and J dropped 6; count of bases not matched to a gene: 0. CDR1 and CDR2 from the germline V gene are SGHNT and YYREEE (reference sequence). Here the CDR3 reads CASSLGQGQPQHF. CDR3 sequence (DNA): TGTGCCAGCAGCTTGGGACAGGGTCAGCCCCAGCATTTT.

This clone was observed once. The CDR3 nucleotides read TGTGCCAGCAGCTCGGCGGGAGCAGGGTTCGCTTTCTTT. This encodes CASSSAGAGFAFF. The chain has TRBV11-2 and TRBJ1-1; D possibly corresponds to TRBD1 (5 bases). The germline V gene encodes CDR1 SGHAT and CDR2 FQNNGV. The V and J ends lost 4 bases and 11 bases respectively, with 17 bases between them. This CDR3 is built from 13 residues. The full variable domain, completed using reference TRBV11-2 and TRBJ1-1, is EAGVAQSPRYKIIEKRQSVAFWCNPISGHATLYWYQQILGQGPKLLIQFQNNGVVDDSQLPKDRFSAERLKGVDSTLKIQPAKLEDSAVYLCASSSAGAGFAFFGQGTRLTVV.

The V call is TRBV19, the J call TRBJ1-5; D possibly corresponds to TRBD1 (6 bases). The V end lost 6 bases, the J end lost 2 bases, and 14 bases lay between the germline ends. This CDR3 spans 15 amino acids. Per germline, CDR1 LNHDA and CDR2 SQIVND (reference sequence). In nucleotides, the CDR3 is TGTGCCAGTAGCGATAGGGCAGGGGGCAATCAGCCCCAGCATTTT. Its translation: CASSDRAGGNQPQHF.

The chain uses TRBV29-1 and TRBJ2-7; 12 bases are shared with TRBD2. The CDR3 runs 16 residues. Germline lookup yields CDR1 SQVTM and CDR2 ANQGSEA. The junction had 6 bases not matched to a gene; V was cut back by 1 base and J by 2 bases. The CDR3 spells CSVEALGLAGTYEQYF. CDR3 nucleotides: TGCAGCGTTGAAGCCCTGGGACTAGCGGGCACCTACGAGCAGTACTTC.

The gene calls are TRBV20-1 and TRBJ2-1; 9 nucleotides align to TRBD2. J was trimmed by 4 bases and V by 3 bases; bases with no gene match: 10. The CDR3 is 16 residues long. Germline CDR1 reads DFQATT; CDR2 reads SNEGSKA (reference sequence). In DNA form, the CDR3 reads TGCAGTGCTAGTGGGGTAGCGGGAGCAGGATACAATGAGCAGTTCTTC. Translated, it gives CSASGVAGAGYNEQFF.

The chain joins TRBV7-9 to TRBJ1-6; 8 nucleotides line up with TRBD1. CDR3 length: 15 amino acids. Germline V gene sequence: CDR1 SEHNR, CDR2 FQNEAQ (reference sequence). V was pared by 2 bases and J by 11 bases, with 8 bases of the junction left unmatched. CDR3 nucleotides: TGTGCCAGCAGCTTACTGGCAGGGGGCACGGCACCCCTCCACTTT. It specifies CASSLLAGGTAPLHF.

This clone has just a few counts. This sequence joins TRBV30 and TRBJ2-4, with 7 nucleotides matching TRBD1. Germline CDR1 reads GTSNPN; CDR2 reads SVGIG (reference sequence). The V gene end was trimmed by 2 bases and the J gene end by 1 base; junction bases not matched to a gene: 14. This CDR3 contains 18 residues. CDR3 region: CAWSPKSTGPRAKNIQYF. CDR3 DNA sequence: TGTGCCTGGAGTCCGAAGTCGACAGGGCCCCGGGCCAAAAACATTCAGTACTTC.

CDR3 sequence: CASSFSSGDTEAFF. The CDR3 DNA sequence: TGTGCCAGCAGCTTCTCTTCAGGGGACACTGAAGCTTTCTTT. The rearrangement links TRBV5-6 to TRBJ1-1; a weak D match, TRBD1 (6 bases). The V gene lost 2 bases and the J gene lost 3 bases, with 11 bases spanning the gap. Germline CDR1 SGHDT, CDR2 YYEEEE. This CDR3 spans 14 amino acids. The whole variable domain, remainder taken from reference TRBV5-6 and TRBJ1-1, is DAGVTQSPTHLIKTRGQQVTLRCSPKSGHDTVSWYQQALGQGPQFIFQYYEEEERQRGNFPDRFSGHQFPNYSSELNVNALLLGDSALYLCASSFSSGDTEAFFGQGTRLTVV.

V usage is TRBV7-9 and J usage is TRBJ1-1; D is possibly TRBD1 (5 bases). The V end lost 5 bases, the J end lost 10 bases, and 14 bases lay between the germline ends. This CDR3 has 12 residues. Germline V gene sequence: CDR1 SEHNR, CDR2 FQNEAQ (reference sequence). CDR3 sequence reads: CASSQERGGAFF. DNA of the CDR3: TGTGCCAGCAGCCAGGAGAGGGGAGGAGCTTTCTTT.

The chain links TRBV19 to TRBJ1-6, with D perhaps matching TRBD1 (6 bases). Germline-derived CDR1 and CDR2 are LNHDA and SQIVND (reference sequence). This CDR3 is built from 17 residues. V lost 3 bases, J lost 7 bases, and 19 bases lay in between. CDR3 nucleotides: TGTGCCAGTAGTATCCCGAGCGGGGGCGCGTACAATTCACCCCTCCACTTT. Translating it yields CASSIPSGGAYNSPLHF.